This T cell receptor beta chain was sequenced during a study of cytomegalovirus exposure and HLA in healthy donors. Study-wide points: Most TCR sequences proved rare, with some public TCRs found in many donors. An analysis done earlier found most TCR beta V segments productive about 90% or about 30% of the time. Immune exposure information comprised only CMV serostatus.

This CDR3 is built from 15 residues. Germline V gives CDR1 GTSNPN, CDR2 SVGIG (reference sequence). Trimming cost V 1 base and J 7 bases; bases outside gene matches: 7. The PCR ran on 60 Vbeta and 13 Jbeta primers. Sequenced by immunoSEQ multiplex PCR; TCRdb stores in-frame clones only, minus some. The sample gives roughly 110,000 clones, about 80% of which show up once; 6.5% to 8.5% is in the top ten. As to this clone: No antigen is known for it.

Sequencing input: PBMCs. The clonotype comes from a man between 25 and 39 years old in good health and CMV-seronegative. The rearrangement links TRBV30 to TRBJ1-6; 7 nucleotides align to TRBD1. CDR3 loop: CAWSAPDRVNSPLHF. The CDR3 coding sequence is TGTGCCTGGAGTGCCCCAGACAGGGTCAATTCACCCCTCCACTTT.